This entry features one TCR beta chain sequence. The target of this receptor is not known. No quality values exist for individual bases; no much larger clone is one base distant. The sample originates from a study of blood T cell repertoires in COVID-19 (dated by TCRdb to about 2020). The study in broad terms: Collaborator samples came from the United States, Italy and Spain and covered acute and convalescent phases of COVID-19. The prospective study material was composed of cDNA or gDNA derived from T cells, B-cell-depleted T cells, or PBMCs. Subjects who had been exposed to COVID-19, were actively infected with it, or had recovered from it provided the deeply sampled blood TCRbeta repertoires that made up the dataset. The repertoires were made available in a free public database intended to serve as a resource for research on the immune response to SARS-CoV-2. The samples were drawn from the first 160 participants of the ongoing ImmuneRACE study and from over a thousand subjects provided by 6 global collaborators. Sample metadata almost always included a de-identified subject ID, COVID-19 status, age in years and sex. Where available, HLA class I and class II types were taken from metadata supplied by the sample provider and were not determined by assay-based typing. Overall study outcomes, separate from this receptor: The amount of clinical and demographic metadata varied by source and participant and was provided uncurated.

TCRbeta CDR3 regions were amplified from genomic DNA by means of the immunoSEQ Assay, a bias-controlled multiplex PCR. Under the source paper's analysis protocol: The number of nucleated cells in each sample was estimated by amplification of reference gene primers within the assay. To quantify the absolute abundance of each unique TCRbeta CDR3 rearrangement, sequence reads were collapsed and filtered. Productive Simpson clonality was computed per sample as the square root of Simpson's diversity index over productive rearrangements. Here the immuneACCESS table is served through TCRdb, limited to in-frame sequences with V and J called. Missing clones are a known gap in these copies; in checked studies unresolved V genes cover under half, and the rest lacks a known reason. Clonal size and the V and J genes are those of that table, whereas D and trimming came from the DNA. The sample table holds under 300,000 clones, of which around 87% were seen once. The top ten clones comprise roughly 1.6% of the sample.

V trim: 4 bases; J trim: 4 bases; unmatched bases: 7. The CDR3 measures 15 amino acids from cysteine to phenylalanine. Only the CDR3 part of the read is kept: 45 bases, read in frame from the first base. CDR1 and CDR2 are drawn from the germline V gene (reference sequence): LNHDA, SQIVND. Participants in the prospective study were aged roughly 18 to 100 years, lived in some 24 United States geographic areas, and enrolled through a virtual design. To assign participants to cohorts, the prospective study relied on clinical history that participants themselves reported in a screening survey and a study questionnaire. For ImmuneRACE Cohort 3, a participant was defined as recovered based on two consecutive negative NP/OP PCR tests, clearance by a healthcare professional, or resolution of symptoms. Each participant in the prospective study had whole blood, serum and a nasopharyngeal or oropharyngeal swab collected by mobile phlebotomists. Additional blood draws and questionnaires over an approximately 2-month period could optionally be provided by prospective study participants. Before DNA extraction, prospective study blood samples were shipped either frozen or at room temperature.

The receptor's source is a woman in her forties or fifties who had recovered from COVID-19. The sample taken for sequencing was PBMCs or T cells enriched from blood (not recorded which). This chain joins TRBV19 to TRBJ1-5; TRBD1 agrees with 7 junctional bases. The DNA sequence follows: TGTGCCAGTAGTAATGACAGGGCTCTGAATCAGCCCCAGCATTTT. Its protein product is CASSNDRALNQPQHF.